Listed below are T cell receptor beta chains from one sample, sequenced in a study of T cell responses to AZD1222 COVID-19 vaccine. Sequencing used immunoSEQ multiplex PCR; TCRdb keeps in-frame clones, though not all of them. The sample includes 85,000 to 130,000 clones, 80% to 95% of them seen just once. The sample consisted of peripheral blood, taken 28 days after the second AZD1222 dose. The receptor set was obtained from an adult who received the AZD1222 COVID-19 vaccine. The CDR3 runs from the conserved cysteine through the conserved F or W. D genes are given only for firm matches. Size is stated for part of the rows, as once, few or many counts, or as a class when the clone is expanded.

v_call: TRBV7-2
d_call: TRBD1
clone_size: NA
j_call: TRBJ2-7
cdr3_aa: CASSTRQGGEQYF
cdr3_nt: TGTGCCAGCAGCACGAGACAGGGTGGAGAGCAGTACTTC

v_call: TRBV19
d_call: NA
clone_size: NA
j_call: TRBJ1-1
cdr3_aa: CASRGWEQNAEAFF
cdr3_nt: TGTGCCAGTAGGGGGTGGGAGCAGAACGCTGAAGCTTTCTTT

v_call: TRBV12-3/TRBV12-4
d_call: NA
clone_size: NA
j_call: TRBJ2-7
cdr3_aa: CASSLTGTYEQYF
cdr3_nt: TGTGCCAGCAGTTTAACAGGAACCTACGAGCAGTACTTC

v_call: TRBV6-5
d_call: TRBD1
clone_size: NA
j_call: TRBJ2-5
cdr3_aa: CASSSRTGEETQYF
cdr3_nt: TGTGCCAGCAGTTCCCGGACAGGGGAAGAGACCCAGTACTTC

v_call: TRBV29-1
d_call: NA
clone_size: NA
j_call: TRBJ2-3
cdr3_aa: CSVAPSTDTQYF
cdr3_nt: TGCAGCGTCGCTCCCAGCACAGATACGCAGTATTTT

v_call: TRBV5-4
d_call: TRBD1
clone_size: NA
j_call: TRBJ2-1
cdr3_aa: CASSNPGQGGDEQFF
cdr3_nt: TGTGCCAGCAGCAACCCGGGACAGGGTGGCGATGAGCAGTTCTTC

v_call: TRBV20-1
d_call: TRBD1
clone_size: NA
j_call: TRBJ1-1
cdr3_aa: CSASGVGQGATILLNTEAFF
cdr3_nt: TGCAGTGCTAGTGGTGTGGGACAGGGGGCAACTATTTTACTGAACACTGAAGCTTTCTTT

v_call: TRBV6-5
d_call: TRBD2
clone_size: NA
j_call: TRBJ2-1
cdr3_aa: CASIRASGGEGEQFF
cdr3_nt: TGTGCCAGCATTAGGGCTAGCGGGGGGGAAGGAGAGCAGTTCTTC

v_call: TRBV7-3
d_call: NA
clone_size: NA
j_call: TRBJ2-2
cdr3_aa: CASSLTGGTPTGELFF
cdr3_nt: TGTGCCAGCAGCTTAACGGGTGGGACACCTACCGGGGAGCTGTTTTTT

v_call: TRBV9
d_call: NA
clone_size: NA
j_call: TRBJ1-1
cdr3_aa: CASSAPWGSEAFF
cdr3_nt: TGTGCCAGCAGCGCCCCGTGGGGGAGTGAAGCTTTCTTT

v_call: TRBV4-3
d_call: NA
clone_size: NA
j_call: TRBJ2-7
cdr3_aa: CASSQGAQASSYEQYF
cdr3_nt: TGCGCCAGCAGCCAAGGGGCGCAGGCTAGCTCCTACGAGCAGTACTTC

v_call: TRBV9
d_call: TRBD1
clone_size: once
j_call: TRBJ2-1
cdr3_aa: CASSPGTGGTYNEQFF
cdr3_nt: TGTGCCAGCAGCCCAGGGACAGGGGGGACCTACAATGAGCAGTTCTTC

v_call: TRBV3-1/TRBV3-2
d_call: NA
clone_size: NA
j_call: TRBJ2-1
cdr3_aa: CASSPLGLTGNSYNEQFF
cdr3_nt: TGTGCCAGCAGCCCTCTGGGGTTAACAGGGAATTCCTACAATGAGCAGTTCTTC